The 13 T cell receptor beta chains reported below all come from one sample, sequenced in a study of T-cell reconstitution after alpha-beta-depleted transplantation in children. Unique molecular identifiers were built into the TCRbeta library. TCRdb re-called the PCR reads through MiXCR, storing one row per CDR3 protein. The sample lists 500,000 to 650,000 distinct CDR3 sequences, about 10% occurring once. The source was PBMCs, mostly from graft donor cells, collected 180 days after TCRalphabeta/CD19-depleted stem cell transplant. The receptors were gathered from a female patient between 2 and 10 years old who had a stem cell transplant for aplastic anemia, so the T cells may come from the graft donor.

The V and J genes are TRBV5-5 and TRBJ1-2; D unclear. Germline V gene lookup returns CDR1 SGHKS and CDR2 YYEKEE (reference sequence). The CDR3 length is 12 residues. Trimming removed 5 bases from V and 3 bases from J, with 8 bases in between. The CDR3 loop reads CASRRVDYGYTF. The CDR3 DNA reads as TGTGCCAGCAGGAGGGTAGACTATGGCTACACCTTC.

This clonotype was detected a few times. The V gene is TRBV7-2, the J gene TRBJ1-1; D remains unclear. The CDR3 sequence is 12 residues long. Per the germline V gene, CDR1 is SGHTA and CDR2 is FQGNSA. V shed 2 bases and J shed 10 bases, with 11 bases lying between them. The CDR3 sequence is CASSLKFPGAFF. CDR3 bases: TGTGCCAGCAGCTTAAAGTTCCCCGGAGCTTTCTTT.

V is TRBV12-3 or TRBV12-4 and J is TRBJ1-1, with 9 bases fitting TRBD1. This CDR3 region has 13 residues. V shed 5 bases and J 8 bases; nucleotides not matched to a gene: 6. The CDR3 loop is CASSTGGPPEAFF. The CDR3 nucleotides are TGTGCCAGCAGTACAGGGGGCCCTCCCGAAGCTTTCTTT.

Only a few counts were recorded for this clonotype. V usage is TRBV7-2 and J usage is TRBJ2-4, with D unresolved. Trimming cost V 0 bases and J 0 bases, with 12 bases left between them. The V gene's germline CDR1 is SGHTA and CDR2 FQGNSA. This CDR3 comprises 17 residues. CDR3 sequence: CASSLALGSLAKNIQYF. The DNA of the CDR3 is TGTGCCAGCAGCTTAGCCCTTGGCAGCCTAGCCAAAAACATTCAGTACTTC.

As regards this clonotype: A single base separates this from a much larger clone, so it may be a read error. V and J are TRBV4-3 and TRBJ2-5, with 9 bases aligning to TRBD2. The CDR3 has 15 residues. V was clipped by 2 bases and J by 7 bases; unmatched bases: 8. In germline, CDR1 is LGHNA, CDR2 YSLEER. CDR3 region: CASSQLLAGEATQYF. CDR3 in DNA: TGCGCCAGCAGCCAATTACTAGCGGGTGAAGCGACCCAGTACTTC.

This clonotype was counted a single time. The chain links TRBV4-2 to TRBJ2-5, with TRBD2 matching over 8 bases. CDR1 is LGHNA and CDR2 is YNFKEQ in the germline V gene. V was clipped by 2 bases and J by 2 bases; unmatched bases: 4. This CDR3 has 15 residues. DNA of the CDR3: TGTGCCAGCAGCCAACTAGCGGGTCTTCAAGAGACCCAGTACTTC. Protein product: CASSQLAGLQETQYF.

This clonotype was detected ten times or more. The chain links TRBV10-2 to TRBJ2-3; D gene unclear. The germline CDR1 and CDR2 sequences are WSHSY and SAAADI. The CDR3 sequence is 15 residues long. Trimming cost V 6 bases and J 0 bases, with 13 bases left between them. The CDR3 reads CASRPFVGSTDTQYF. In nucleotides, the CDR3 is TGCGCCAGCAGACCCTTTGTGGGGAGCACAGATACGCAGTATTTT.

This clonotype showed up just a few times. The chain is built from TRBV7-3 and TRBJ2-1; D is possibly TRBD2 (7 bases). The length of the CDR3 is 16 residues. V gave up 2 bases and J gave up 5 bases, with 16 bases separating them. From germline, CDR1 is SGHTA and CDR2 FQGTGA. CDR3 protein: CASSLGGAGRHNEQFF. CDR3 in DNA: TGTGCCAGCAGCTTAGGGGGGGCGGGACGACACAATGAGCAGTTCTTC. The full variable domain, in which reference TRBV7-3 and TRBJ2-1 provide the parts outside the CDR3, is GAGVSQTPSNKVTEKGKYVELRCDPISGHTALYWYRQSLGQGPEFLIYFQGTGAADDSGLPNDRFFAVRPEGSVSTLKIQRTERGDSAVYLCASSLGGAGRHNEQFFGPGTRLTVL.

V and J are TRBV12-3 or TRBV12-4 and TRBJ2-3, with a tentative D call TRBD2 (5 bases). The CDR3 is 16 residues long. The V end was cut by 3 bases, the J end by 4 bases, with 17 bases between. The CDR3 loop is CASSLSVGVRADTQYF. The CDR3 region has the DNA TGTGCCAGCAGTTTGAGTGTCGGGGTTCGGGCAGATACGCAGTATTTT.

This clonotype was recorded a few times. The V call is TRBV5-1, the J call TRBJ2-3; tentatively, D is TRBD1 (5 bases). The CDR3 has 15 residues. Germline V gene data show CDR1 as SGHRS and CDR2 as YFSETQ. V lost 0 bases to trimming and J lost 2 bases, with 10 bases between them. The CDR3 spells CASSLEGVYTDTQYF. The CDR3, as DNA: TGCGCCAGCAGCTTGGAAGGGGTCTACACAGATACGCAGTATTTT.

This sequence joins TRBV5-1 and TRBJ2-1; a weak D match, TRBD1 (5 bases). Germline V CDR1 and CDR2: SGHRS, YFSETQ. CDR3 length: 14 amino acids. The ends were cut back, 10 bases at V and 7 bases at J, with 21 bases in the middle. The CDR3 reads CASSRGSPTNEQFF. The CDR3 DNA follows: TGCGCCTCTAGTAGGGGATCTCCTACAAATGAGCAGTTCTTC.

V and J are TRBV4-2 and TRBJ1-6; D is unresolved. CDR1 is LGHNA, CDR2 YNFKEQ, per germline. The CDR3 sequence is 14 residues long. The germline V and J ends were trimmed by 4 bases and 5 bases, with 9 bases remaining between them. The CDR3 loop is CASSLGQDNSPLHF. DNA for the CDR3: TGTGCCAGCAGCCTTGGGCAGGATAATTCACCCCTCCACTTT.

This clonotype was observed at least ten times. The V gene is TRBV12-3 or TRBV12-4, the J gene TRBJ2-1, with D perhaps TRBD1 (5 bases). The CDR3 spans 14 residues. Trimming shortened V by 6 bases and J by 3 bases, and 12 bases separated the two germline ends. The CDR3 DNA sequence: TGTGCCAGCAGACGACAGAAACTCTACAATGAGCAGTTCTTC. It translates to CASRRQKLYNEQFF.